These T cell receptor beta chains were read from a single sample in a study of T-cell reconstitution after alpha-beta-depleted transplantation in children. MiXCR was run by TCRdb on the PCR reads, yielding one entry per CDR3 protein. The data hold some 840,000 distinct CDR3 sequences, with roughly 15% observed a single time. Sequences were derived from PBMCs, mostly from graft donor cells, sampled 360 days after TCRalphabeta/CD19-depleted stem cell transplant. The receptors were gathered from a male patient younger than 18 who had a stem cell transplant for acute lymphoblastic leukemia, so the T cells may come from the graft donor. The CDR3 runs from the conserved cysteine through the conserved F or W. A D gene is named only where the DNA matches it firmly. Some rows mark clone size as missing; the rest say once, few, many or name a class of expanded clone.

d_call	v_call	clone_size	j_call	cdr3_aa	cdr3_nt
.	TRBV21-1	few	TRBJ2-1	CASSPGERGYSYNEQFF	TGTGCCAGCAGCCCCGGGGAGCGGGGGTACTCCTACAATGAGCAGTTCTTC
.	TRBV3-1	few	TRBJ2-1	CASSQGISVIYNEQFF	TGTGCCAGCAGCCAAGGGATTAGCGTTATCTACAATGAGCAGTTCTTC
.	TRBV18	.	TRBJ2-1	CASSPPGWQDNEQFF	TGTGCCAGCTCACCACCGGGATGGCAAGACAATGAGCAGTTCTTC
TRBD2	TRBV29-1	.	TRBJ2-1	CSVDSAGGPHEQFF	TGCAGCGTTGACTCCGCGGGAGGGCCACATGAGCAGTTCTTC
TRBD1	TRBV20-1	.	TRBJ1-5	CSARGQPFSNQPQHF	TGCAGTGCTAGGGGACAGCCGTTTAGCAATCAGCCCCAGCATTTT
.	TRBV3-1	few	TRBJ1-2	CASSSNRGDGYTF	TGTGCCAGCAGCTCCAATAGGGGAGATGGCTACACCTTC
.	TRBV7-3	.	TRBJ2-3	CASSLRADNTDTQYF	TGTGCCAGCAGCCTGCGAGCGGATAACACAGATACGCAGTATTTT
.	TRBV12-3/TRBV12-4	few	TRBJ1-2	CASSASGTAYGYTF	TGTGCCAGCAGTGCCTCCGGGACGGCCTATGGCTACACCTTC
.	TRBV7-9	.	TRBJ2-7	CASSSRDKTYEQYF	TGTGCCAGCAGCTCCCGGGACAAGACCTACGAGCAGTACTTC
TRBD1	TRBV12-5	few	TRBJ1-1	CASGLGGQMNTEAFF	TGTGCTAGTGGTTTGGGGGGACAGATGAACACTGAAGCTTTCTTT
TRBD1	TRBV5-1	few	TRBJ2-5	CASSSLDRGVETQYF	TGCGCCAGCAGCTCGCTGGACAGGGGGGTCGAGACCCAGTACTTC
TRBD1	TRBV20-1	many	TRBJ1-5	CSANGLTGPNQPQHF	TGCAGTGCTAATGGGCTGACAGGGCCGAATCAGCCCCAGCATTTT
.	TRBV21-1	few	TRBJ2-5	CASSRIRDPFWKETQYF	TGTGCCAGCAGCAGGATCCGGGATCCCTTTTGGAAAGAGACCCAGTACTTC
.	TRBV12-3/TRBV12-4	.	TRBJ2-3	CASSNRLAGDTQYF	TGTGCCAGCAGTAACCGATTGGCTGGCGATACGCAGTATTTT
.	TRBV7-9	.	TRBJ2-7	CASSRIERGYEQYF	TGTGCCAGCAGCCGGATTGAACGGGGGTACGAGCAGTACTTC
TRBD1	TRBV7-8	.	TRBJ1-3	CASSRPGQAAGNTIYF	TGTGCCAGCAGCCGGCCGGGACAGGCAGCTGGAAACACCATATATTTT
.	TRBV20-1	once	TRBJ1-1	CSARPPGRTEAFF	TGCAGTGCTCGACCCCCGGGGAGGACTGAAGCTTTCTTT
.	TRBV4-1	many	TRBJ2-1	CASSQLVLTLQFF	TGCGCCAGCAGCCAACTAGTCCTGACTCTGCAGTTCTTC
.	TRBV20-1	few	TRBJ1-3	CSARPTGSGNTIYF	TGCAGTGCTAGGCCAACAGGATCTGGAAACACCATATATTTT
.	TRBV10-2	few	TRBJ2-2	CASRDTGLITGELFF	TGCGCCAGCAGGGACACCGGGTTGATCACCGGGGAGCTGTTTTTT
.	TRBV2	.	TRBJ2-3	CASSDLITADTQYF	TGTGCCAGCAGTGACTTAATAACAGCAGATACGCAGTATTTT
.	TRBV5-1	many	TRBJ2-6	CASSLWTAEPGANVLTF	TGCGCCAGCAGCTTATGGACTGCGGAGCCTGGGGCCAACGTCCTGACTTTC
.	TRBV11-2	few	TRBJ2-7	CASSSMIITHEQYF	TGTGCCAGCAGCTCTATGATAATCACCCACGAGCAGTACTTC
TRBD1	TRBV4-1	.	TRBJ2-1	CASSQPPTGDNEQFF	TGCGCCAGCAGCCAACCACCGACAGGGGACAATGAGCAGTTCTTC
TRBD2	TRBV20-1	few	TRBJ2-3	CSARDYHSERSGRAKSVPDTQYF	TGCAGTGCTAGAGATTATCACAGCGAGCGAAGCGGGAGGGCCAAAAGTGTCCCAGATACGCAGTATTTT
TRBD2	TRBV9	few	TRBJ2-1	CASSQREDYNEQFF	TGTGCCAGCAGCCAGCGGGAGGATTACAATGAGCAGTTCTTC
TRBD2	TRBV2	.	TRBJ2-7	CASSEELLGLADFEQYF	TGTGCCAGCAGTGAAGAGCTACTTGGACTAGCGGATTTCGAGCAGTACTTC
TRBD2	TRBV6-5	many	TRBJ2-2	CASRGLAGGPPNTGELFF	TGTGCCAGCAGGGGACTAGCGGGAGGGCCCCCGAACACCGGGGAGCTGTTTTTT